A single sample gave rise to the 23 T cell receptor beta chains below, sequenced in a study of blood T cell repertoires in COVID-19. TCRdb's copy holds only in-frame clones and misses some; the assay was immunoSEQ multiplex PCR. This sample has about 75,000 clones, with 90% found just once. Sample: peripheral blood. The receptors here all came from a human donor in a cohort sampled during active COVID-19.

In regard to this clone: Other DNA sequences in the same sample also yield this CDR3. The chain uses TRBV6-2 or TRBV6-3 and TRBJ2-6; TRBD2 matches 13 bases. The CDR3 loop spans 20 amino acids. From germline, CDR1 is MNHEY and CDR2 SVGEGT. V trimming: 5 bases; J trimming: 4 bases; junction bases outside the gene matches: 14. DNA of the CDR3: TGTGCCAGCAGTAATCTACTAGCGGGGGGGATTGGTGGCGGGGCCAACGTCCTGACTTTC. Encoded protein: CASSNLLAGGIGGGANVLTF.

V usage is TRBV24-1 and J usage is TRBJ1-2, with a possible D match to TRBD1 (5 bases). The V gene's germline CDR1 is KGHDR and CDR2 SFDVKD. V lost 3 bases, J lost 4 bases, and 17 bases lay in between. The CDR3 is 16 amino acids. The CDR3 DNA reads TGTGCCACCAGTGATACCGGGACTGGGGCTTCCTATGGCTACACCTTC. It translates to CATSDTGTGASYGYTF.

The count of this clone is one. This chain connects TRBV7-2 to TRBJ2-7; D may be TRBD2 (6 bases). Trimming took 1 base from V and 1 from J, leaving 8 bases between them. This CDR3 spans 14 amino acids. The germline gives CDR1 SGHTA, CDR2 FQGNSA. CDR3 sequence (DNA): TGTGCCAGCAGCTTAGACGCGGGATCCTACGAGCAGTACTTC. Translated, it gives CASSLDAGSYEQYF.

This clone was detected only a few times. The V gene is TRBV5-6, the J gene TRBJ2-3; possibly TRBD2 for D (7 bases). Germline CDR1 is SGHDT and CDR2 is YYEEEE. V shed 0 bases and J shed 12 bases, with 17 bases lying between them. The CDR3 contains 14 residues. CDR3 nucleotide sequence: TGTGCCAGCAGCTTGGTTCGGGGGGCCGAGATCCAGTATTTT. This codes for CASSLVRGAEIQYF.

J is TRBJ2-7 and V is TRBV30; 11 bases are a match to TRBD2. V was clipped by 2 bases and J by 4 bases; unmatched bases: 4. Germline V gene lookup returns CDR1 GTSNPN and CDR2 SVGIG (reference sequence). The CDR3 length is 14 residues. CDR3 protein: CAWSPLAGGYEQYF. The CDR3, as DNA: TGTGCCTGGAGTCCCCTAGCGGGGGGTTACGAGCAGTACTTC.

This clone has just one count. V gene TRBV10-2 combines with J gene TRBJ2-7; possibly TRBD1 for D (6 bases). V lost 2 bases to trimming and J lost 3 bases, with 11 bases between them. The CDR3 loop spans 14 amino acids. The germline gives CDR1 WSHSY, CDR2 SAAADI. The CDR3 nucleotides read TGCGCCAGCAGTGAGATTCGCAGGGGCTACGAGCAGTACTTC. Translation: CASSEIRRGYEQYF.

The V gene is TRBV9, the J gene TRBJ1-4, with D unresolved. Germline CDR1 is SGDLS and CDR2 is YYNGEE. V was shortened by 3 bases and J by 4 bases, with 10 bases between the two germline ends. This CDR3 region has 14 residues. CDR3: CASSAGGINEKLFF. The CDR3 DNA follows: TGTGCCAGCAGCGCCGGAGGGATTAATGAAAAACTGTTTTTT.

This chain joins TRBV15 and TRBJ2-3; D remains unclear. From germline, CDR1 is LNHNV and CDR2 YYDKDF (reference sequence). Trimming removed 2 bases from V and 0 bases from J, with 9 bases in between. The CDR3 contains 15 residues. The CDR3 region has the DNA TGTGCCACCAGCAGATCCGGGTCTAGCACAGATACGCAGTATTTT. Protein: CATSRSGSSTDTQYF.

The chain recombines TRBV19 with TRBJ1-5, with D tentatively TRBD1 (6 bases). The germline CDR1 and CDR2 sequences are LNHDA and SQIVND (reference sequence). The germline V and J ends were trimmed by 6 bases and 1 base, with 13 bases remaining between them. The CDR3 has 15 residues. The CDR3 loop is CASREDRLSNQPQHF. CDR3 in DNA: TGTGCCAGTAGGGAGGACAGACTGAGCAATCAGCCCCAGCATTTT.

The rearrangement joins TRBV28 to TRBJ2-7, with 9 bases identical to TRBD1. This CDR3 has 16 residues. Germline assignment: CDR1 MDHEN and CDR2 SYDVKM. J lost 2 bases, V lost 6 bases, and 11 bases had no gene match. The CDR3: CASSPLTGTGTYEQYF. The CDR3 coding sequence is TGTGCCAGCAGCCCCCTAACCGGGACAGGGACCTACGAGCAGTACTTC. Drawing the rest from reference TRBV28 and TRBJ2-7, the complete variable domain is DVKVTQSSRYLVKRTGEKVFLECVQDMDHENMFWYRQDPGLGLRLIYFSYDVKMKEKGDIPEGYSVSREKKERFSLILESASTNQTSMYLCASSPLTGTGTYEQYFGPGTRLTVT.

The chain links TRBV6-4 to TRBJ2-2; no definite D call. In germline, CDR1 is MRHNA, CDR2 SNTAGT. The CDR3 length is 13 residues. V was clipped by 8 bases and J by 9 bases, with 16 bases between them. CDR3 in amino acids: CASPLFLSWELFF. For the CDR3, the DNA is TGTGCCAGCCCTTTGTTTTTGAGTTGGGAGCTGTTTTTT.

The chain combines TRBV9 with TRBJ1-6; unclear D gene. The CDR3 has 15 amino acids. The V gene's germline CDR1 is SGDLS and CDR2 YYNGEE. V was shortened by 0 bases and J by 14 bases, with 18 bases between the two germline ends. For the CDR3, the DNA is TGTGCCAGCAGCGTAGACCCCCGTGAGGGCAAGGCCCTCCACTTT. This translates into CASSVDPREGKALHF.

The chain recombines TRBV27 with TRBJ1-2, with 9 bases aligning to TRBD1. Germline loops: CDR1 MNHEY, CDR2 SMNVEV (reference sequence). V shed 5 bases and J 10 bases; nucleotides not matched to a gene: 11. The CDR3 totals 14 residues. The CDR3 spells CASSIKDRGLNYTF. The DNA for the CDR3 is TGTGCCAGCAGTATCAAAGACAGGGGGTTAAACTACACCTTC.

The V gene is TRBV6-4, the J gene TRBJ2-1; no reliable D call. The length of the CDR3 is 13 residues. Germline CDR1 reads MRHNA; CDR2 reads SNTAGT. Trimming pared 2 bases from V and 7 bases from J, leaving 9 bases between. The CDR3 DNA follows: TGTGCCAGCAGTGACAGAGCGAGGAATGAGCAGTTCTTC. This codes for CASSDRARNEQFF.

A word on this clone: At one of its ends the junction is not consistent with the germline gene, which may arise from a read error. The rearrangement links TRBV7-9 to TRBJ2-1; D might be TRBD2 (6 bases). Germline-derived CDR1 and CDR2 are SEHNR and FQNEAQ (reference sequence). This CDR3 contains 13 residues. CDR3 sequence: CASSLADYKEQFF. CDR3 DNA: TGTGCCAGCAGCTTAGCGGACTACAAAGAGCAGTTCTTC.

The chain couples TRBV6-5 to TRBJ2-7, with 7 bases that match TRBD1. This CDR3 has 13 residues. V trimming: 6 bases; J trimming: 4 bases; junction bases outside the gene matches: 6. Germline assignment: CDR1 MNHEY and CDR2 SVGAGI. Here the CDR3 reads CASSRDRKYEQYF. The DNA for the CDR3 is TGTGCCAGCAGCAGGGACAGAAAATACGAGCAGTACTTC.

J is TRBJ1-2 and V is TRBV14; 8 bases line up with TRBD1. V lost 3 bases, J lost 7 bases, and 7 bases stayed unmatched. The CDR3 runs 14 residues. Germline CDR1 and CDR2: SGHDN and FVKESK. CDR3 region: CASSHRQGMGGYTF. CDR3 DNA: TGTGCCAGCAGCCATCGACAGGGGATGGGTGGCTACACCTTC.

The CDR3 DNA sequence: TGTGCCAGCAGCCGATCGGGCGGGGTGCAAAGCTATGGCTACACCTTC. Its translation is CASSRSGGVQSYGYTF. The chain combines TRBV6-2 or TRBV6-3 with TRBJ1-2; D is ambiguous. Germline V gene lookup returns CDR1 MNHEY and CDR2 SVGEGT. The germline V and J ends were trimmed by 6 bases and 4 bases, with 21 bases remaining between them. This CDR3 comprises 16 residues.

The rearrangement uses TRBV19 and TRBJ1-2; 7 nucleotides match TRBD1. The CDR3 sequence is 14 residues long. CDR1 and CDR2 (germline): LNHDA, SQIVND (reference sequence). V was clipped by 7 bases and J by 0 bases; unmatched bases: 5. The DNA for the CDR3 is TGTGCCAGTATTGACAGGGCAGCTAACTATGGCTACACCTTC. Translation: CASIDRAANYGYTF.

There are a few counts of this clone. This chain connects TRBV11-2 to TRBJ2-2; TRBD2 matches 9 bases. This CDR3 comprises 18 residues. V lost 1 base to trimming and J lost 4 bases; unmatched junction nucleotides: 10. The germline V gene has CDR1 SGHAT and CDR2 FQNNGV. The CDR3 is CASSLAPSGGRPTGELFF. The CDR3 DNA sequence: TGTGCCAGCAGCTTAGCCCCCAGCGGGGGGAGGCCCACCGGGGAGCTGTTTTTT.

The rearrangement links TRBV7-6 to TRBJ2-1; 11 positions agree with TRBD1. V shed 5 bases and J 4 bases; nucleotides not matched to a gene: 19. The germline CDR1 and CDR2 sequences are SGHVS and FNYEAQ. The CDR3 length is 20 residues. The CDR3 loop is CASSPRPTVSGTGGYNEQFF. Written as DNA, the CDR3 is TGTGCCAGCAGCCCAAGACCAACCGTCTCCGGGACAGGGGGGTACAATGAGCAGTTCTTC.

The chain combines TRBV2 with TRBJ1-3, with TRBD1 as a possible D gene (6 bases). CDR1 is SNHLY, CDR2 FYNNEI, per germline. V lost 5 bases and J 4 bases, leaving 15 bases between the germline ends. This CDR3 region has 15 residues. For the CDR3, the DNA is TGTGCCAGCAGTAATACAGGGATGAGAGGAAACACCATATATTTT. Its protein is CASSNTGMRGNTIYF.

The chain links TRBV11-2 to TRBJ1-3; D not resolved. CDR1 and CDR2 (germline): SGHAT, FQNNGV. Trimming took off 0 bases at V and 2 bases at J, with 14 bases between the two ends. The CDR3 length is 17 residues. DNA of the CDR3: TGTGCCAGCAGCTTAGATCCGGCGGGTTCCGCTGGAAACACCATATATTTT. Protein: CASSLDPAGSAGNTIYF.